The rows below give T cell receptor beta chains drawn from one sample of a study of shared clonotypes between healthy human individuals. Profiling relied on immunoSEQ multiplex PCR, and the TCRdb table lists in-frame clones only, not all of them. The table has about 2 million clones, roughly 94% seen once; the top ten hold under 0.15%. Sequencing was done on a sample of naive CD4+ T cells sorted from blood. The receptors were sampled from a man aged 18 to 29 in good health. Each CDR3 is given with its conserved first and last residue. D genes are given only for firm matches. Part of the rows lack a size; the others show once, few, many or a class for expanded clones.

NA | TRBJ2-7 | TRBV6-6 | NA | TGTGCCAGCAGTTACCTCGGCAGGGACTACGAGCAGTACTTC | CASSYLGRDYEQYF
TRBD1 | TRBJ1-2 | TRBV19 | NA | TGTGCCTCCCAGGGGGGGGCGTATGGCTACACCTTC | CASQGGAYGYTF
NA | TRBJ1-2 | TRBV27 | NA | TGTGCCAGCAGCCGGGCGGGGGTTGGCTACACCTTC | CASSRAGVGYTF
TRBD2 | TRBJ2-3 | TRBV2 | NA | TGTGCCAGCAGGCTAGCGGGGCTCACAGATACGCAGTATTTT | CASRLAGLTDTQYF
NA | TRBJ2-1 | TRBV7-2 | NA | TGTGCCAGCAGCTTCGACCGGGATCTCGAGCGCAATGAGCAGTTCTTC | CASSFDRDLERNEQFF
TRBD2 | TRBJ2-3 | TRBV11-2 | once | TGTGCCAGCAGCCAAAGCGGGAGGGCCACAGATACGCAGTATTTT | CASSQSGRATDTQYF
TRBD2 | TRBJ2-7 | TRBV19 | NA | TGTGCCAGTGATGACGGGACTAGGGGTGGGGAGCAGTACTTC | CASDDGTRGGEQYF
NA | TRBJ1-3 | TRBV28 | NA | TGTGCCAGCAGTTTACCGGTCGGCTCTGGAAACACCATATATTTT | CASSLPVGSGNTIYF
NA | TRBJ2-4 | TRBV28 | few | TGTGCCAGCAGTTCAGCCGAAACCCATCGCAAAAACATTCAGTACTTC | CASSSAETHRKNIQYF
TRBD1 | TRBJ2-3 | TRBV9 | once | TGTGCCAGCAGCGTAGCGGTCGGGACAGGGCTAACAGATACGCAGTATTTT | CASSVAVGTGLTDTQYF
NA | TRBJ2-7 | TRBV11-3 | NA | TGTGCCAGCAGCTTCTTCCCCGGGGGCGAGCAGTACTTC | CASSFFPGGEQYF
NA | TRBJ2-2 | TRBV30 | NA | TGTGCCTGGAGTCGGAAGGACTTGAACACCGGGGAGCTGTTTTTT | CAWSRKDLNTGELFF
NA | TRBJ1-3 | TRBV5-1 | NA | TGCGCCAGCAGCTTGGGCCTAGGACAGTTCTCTGGAAACACCATATATTTT | CASSLGLGQFSGNTIYF
TRBD1 | TRBJ2-7 | TRBV2 | NA | TGTGCCAGCAGTGAATACAGGGGGCAGGCAGAGCAGTACTTC | CASSEYRGQAEQYF
NA | TRBJ2-5 | TRBV18 | NA | TGTGCCAGCTCACCCGGGACTCTAGAGACCCAGTACTTC | CASSPGTLETQYF
NA | TRBJ1-1 | TRBV10-3 | NA | TGTGCCATCAGTGAGTCGGATAGCACTGAAGCTTTCTTT | CAISESDSTEAFF
TRBD2 | TRBJ2-2 | TRBV7-8 | NA | TGTGCCAGCAGCTTAGCGCCGGGGGGAGGCGGGGAGCTGTTTTTT | CASSLAPGGGGELFF
NA | TRBJ1-6 | TRBV19 | few | TGTGCCAGTAGTATTTCCAGGGGAGATAATTCACCCCTCCACTTT | CASSISRGDNSPLHF
NA | TRBJ2-5 | TRBV2 | NA | TGTGCCAGCAGTCGAATGACTAGTCGAGAGACCCAGTACTTC | CASSRMTSRETQYF
NA | TRBJ2-7 | TRBV6-1 | NA | TGTGCCAGCAGACCTCCGCTCGGACAGCCCTACGAGCAGTACTTC | CASRPPLGQPYEQYF
NA | TRBJ2-2 | TRBV5-4 | NA | TGTGCCAGCAGCGTCGGAAGGGACAACACCGGGGAGCTGTTTTTT | CASSVGRDNTGELFF
NA | TRBJ1-2 | TRBV6-5 | few | TGTGCCAGCAGTTACGGCGGATATGGCTACACCTTC | CASSYGGYGYTF
TRBD2 | TRBJ2-7 | TRBV7-2 | NA | TGTGCCAGCAGCTTAGGGTCAACGGGAGGGTACGAGCAGTACTTC | CASSLGSTGGYEQYF
TRBD1 | TRBJ1-1 | TRBV28 | NA | TGTGCCAGCAGCCCCTACCTCGGACAGGCGAACACTGAAGCTTTCTTT | CASSPYLGQANTEAFF
NA | TRBJ2-1 | TRBV7-8 | NA | TGTGCCAGCAGCTTAGAATGGGTTAGCGTTTACAATGAGCAGTTCTTC | CASSLEWVSVYNEQFF
TRBD2 | TRBJ2-7 | TRBV2 | NA | TGTGCCACCCAGCGGGGCCCCTACGAGCAGTACTTC | CATQRGPYEQYF
NA | TRBJ1-1 | TRBV15 | NA | TGTGCCACCAGCAGTCCGGGGAACACTGAAGCTTTCTTT | CATSSPGNTEAFF
NA | TRBJ1-1 | TRBV10-3 | NA | TGTGCCATCAGTCGGGACATTAATATGAACACTGAAGCTTTCTTT | CAISRDINMNTEAFF
NA | TRBJ1-5 | TRBV2 | NA | TGTGCCAGCAGTGTATACGGGTCCGGTCAGCCCCAGCATTTT | CASSVYGSGQPQHF
NA | TRBJ1-3 | TRBV11-2 | NA | TGTGCCAGCAGCTTAGGCGACATTGGAAACACCATATATTTT | CASSLGDIGNTIYF
NA | TRBJ2-7 | TRBV10-3 | NA | TGTGCCATCCTTCCAGCGGGCGGAAACTACGAGCAGTACTTC | CAILPAGGNYEQYF
NA | TRBJ2-2 | TRBV5-1 | NA | TGCGCCAGCAGCTTGGGAGACACCGGGGAGCTGTTTTTT | CASSLGDTGELFF
NA | TRBJ2-7 | TRBV2 | NA | TGTGCCAGCAGTGGGGCCGGAGCTAAGTACGAGCAGTACTTC | CASSGAGAKYEQYF
TRBD2 | TRBJ2-1 | TRBV9 | NA | TGTGCCAGCAGCGTAAACAGCGGGAGGTACAATGAGCAGTTCTTC | CASSVNSGRYNEQFF